This entry lists 16 T cell receptor beta chains sequenced from one sample in a study of T cell responses to AZD1222 COVID-19 vaccine. Some clones are missing from TCRdb's copy, which holds only in-frame ones; the method was immunoSEQ multiplex PCR. The data contain about 200,000 clones, roughly 92% of them singletons. The material was peripheral blood, obtained on day 0 of AZD1222 vaccination. Source of these receptors: an adult in good health.

To note about this clone: At the DNA level, this CDR3 is encoded by other sequences in the same sample as well. The gene calls are TRBV6-2 or TRBV6-3 and TRBJ2-6; D may be TRBD1 or TRBD2 (5 bases each). From germline, CDR1 is MNHEY and CDR2 SVGEGT. V lost 2 bases and J 1 base, leaving 6 bases between the germline ends. There are 15 residues in the CDR3. The CDR3: CASSYGGSGANVLTF. The CDR3 nucleotides read TGTGCCAGCAGTTACGGGGGATCTGGGGCCAACGTCCTGACTTTC.

The chain employs TRBV7-2 and TRBJ1-6; D gene uncertain. Trimming stripped 1 base from V and 0 bases from J, with 7 bases between. Germline CDR1 reads SGHTA; CDR2 reads FQGNSA. The CDR3 consists of 16 residues. The CDR3 DNA is TGTGCCAGCAGCTTAGTCGGAAGCTCCTATAATTCACCCCTCCACTTT. Its translation: CASSLVGSSYNSPLHF.

The V gene is TRBV5-1, the J gene TRBJ2-2; 8 positions match TRBD1. CDR1 SGHRS and CDR2 YFSETQ come from the germline V gene. The CDR3 loop spans 15 amino acids. Unmatched junction bases numbered 8, after V lost 5 bases and J lost 5 bases. The CDR3 spells CASRSTGEETGELFF. In nucleotides, the CDR3 is TGCGCCAGCAGGTCGACAGGGGAGGAGACCGGGGAGCTGTTTTTT.

The J gene is TRBJ1-2, the V gene TRBV27; D remains unclear. CDR1 MNHEY and CDR2 SMNVEV come from the germline V gene (reference sequence). CDR3 size: 11 residues. Trimming left V 8 bases short and J 7 bases short, with 11 bases between. CDR3 DNA: TGTGCCAGCCGCGGACTGTTTGGCTACACCTTC. It specifies CASRGLFGYTF.

J is TRBJ2-3 and V is TRBV5-1; TRBD1 agrees at 10 bases. V lost 0 bases, J lost 5 bases, and 9 bases stayed unmatched. The CDR3 consists of 17 residues. The germline gives CDR1 SGHRS, CDR2 YFSETQ. CDR3 protein: CASSLAGGTGVGDTQYF. In DNA, the CDR3 is TGCGCCAGCAGCTTGGCCGGAGGGACAGGGGTAGGAGATACGCAGTATTTT.

The CDR3 nucleotides are TGTGCCACCTCCATCGCGGGGGGGGAGCTGTTTTTT. It encodes CATSIAGGELFF. The chain links TRBV5-5 to TRBJ2-2, with D perhaps TRBD2 (6 bases). The CDR3 is 12 amino acids. The V end was cut by 9 bases, the J end by 8 bases, with 14 bases between. The germline CDR1 and CDR2 sequences are SGHKS and YYEKEE (reference sequence).

This chain links TRBV29-1 with TRBJ1-3; no clear D gene. CDR3 length equals 12 residues. Deletions cut 6 bases from V and 0 bases from J, with 6 bases between. Germline V gene lookup returns CDR1 SQVTM and CDR2 ANQGSEA. This CDR3 is CSVQSSGNTIYF. Written as DNA, the CDR3 is TGCAGCGTCCAGAGCTCTGGAAACACCATATATTTT.

The chain employs TRBV19 and TRBJ2-2; 8 positions agree with TRBD1. Germline CDR1 reads LNHDA; CDR2 reads SQIVND (reference sequence). The V and J ends lost 1 base and 5 bases, in that order; junction bases with no gene match: 6. The CDR3 runs to 16 residues. CDR3 DNA: TGTGCCAGTAGTATAGGGCCGAGACAGGGGACCGGGGAGCTGTTTTTT. This codes for CASSIGPRQGTGELFF.

This CDR3 reads CASSLDRRGYTF. The DNA of the CDR3 is TGTGCCAGCAGTTTAGACAGGAGGGGCTACACCTTC. The J gene is TRBJ1-2, the V gene TRBV28; perhaps TRBD1 as D (6 bases). CDR3 length: 12 residues. Trimming took off 2 bases at V and 8 bases at J, with 9 bases between the two ends. Germline V gene data show CDR1 as MDHEN and CDR2 as SYDVKM.

This rearrangement joins TRBV9 to TRBJ1-6; 9 bases are a match to TRBD1. Germline V gives CDR1 SGDLS, CDR2 YYNGEE. The CDR3 spans 15 residues. With V trimmed by 6 bases and J by 10 bases, 11 bases remained unmatched. The CDR3 loop reads CASTPGGDRVSPLHF. CDR3 DNA sequence: TGTGCCAGCACCCCTGGGGGGGACAGGGTATCACCCCTCCACTTT.

The chain recombines TRBV7-6 with TRBJ1-6; no clear D. The V and J ends lost 1 base and 7 bases respectively, with 11 bases between them. The CDR3 spans 15 residues. The germline CDR1 and CDR2 sequences are SGHVS and FNYEAQ. The CDR3 loop reads CASSLEVRSNSPLHF. CDR3 nucleotides: TGTGCCAGCAGCTTAGAGGTCCGGTCAAATTCACCCCTCCACTTT.

In DNA, the CDR3 is TGTGCTAGTGGTCGGGGGGGACAGTTGAACACTGAAGCTTTCTTT. It yields the protein CASGRGGQLNTEAFF. The chain joins TRBV12-5 to TRBJ1-1, with TRBD1 matching 7 bases. Losses at the gene ends were 5 bases for V and 0 bases for J; bases not matched to a gene: 6. Germline assignment: CDR1 LGHNT and CDR2 FRNRAP. This CDR3 has 15 residues.

J is TRBJ1-3 and V is TRBV21-1; the table's D call, TRBD1, was not checked against the DNA. TRBV21-1 is noted as a pseudogene. CDR3 length: 13 amino acids. The chain's CDR3 is CASSGPDRNTIYF. DNA for the CDR3: TGTGCCAGCAGCGGCCCCGACAGAAACACCATATATTTT.

The rearrangement joins TRBV19 to TRBJ2-5; no clear D gene. Looked up from germline, CDR1 is LNHDA and CDR2 is SQIVND (reference sequence). The CDR3 runs to 16 residues. The V and J ends lost 4 bases and 0 bases respectively, with 15 bases between them. CDR3 amino acids: CASSTGTLRYQETQYF. The CDR3 DNA reads as TGTGCCAGTAGTACCGGAACCTTAAGGTACCAAGAGACCCAGTACTTC.

The rearrangement joins TRBV10-3 to TRBJ1-1; the D is unclear. The V end was cut by 4 bases, the J end by 5 bases, with 5 bases between. The CDR3 length is 11 residues. Germline V lookup: CDR1 ENHRY, CDR2 SYGVKD. CDR3 bases: TGTGCCATCAGTGGGAGGACTGAAGCTTTCTTT. This gives the protein CAISGRTEAFF.

The chain uses TRBV20-1 and TRBJ1-2; TRBD1 aligns across 8 bases. The CDR3 is 15 amino acids. Germline V gives CDR1 DFQATT, CDR2 SNEGSKA (reference sequence). The trim removed 3 bases at V and 5 bases at J, leaving 11 bases unmatched. In DNA, the CDR3 is TGCAGTGCTAGTCGGCAGGGGGCCAGGGGGTATGGCTACACCTTC. It specifies CSASRQGARGYGYTF.